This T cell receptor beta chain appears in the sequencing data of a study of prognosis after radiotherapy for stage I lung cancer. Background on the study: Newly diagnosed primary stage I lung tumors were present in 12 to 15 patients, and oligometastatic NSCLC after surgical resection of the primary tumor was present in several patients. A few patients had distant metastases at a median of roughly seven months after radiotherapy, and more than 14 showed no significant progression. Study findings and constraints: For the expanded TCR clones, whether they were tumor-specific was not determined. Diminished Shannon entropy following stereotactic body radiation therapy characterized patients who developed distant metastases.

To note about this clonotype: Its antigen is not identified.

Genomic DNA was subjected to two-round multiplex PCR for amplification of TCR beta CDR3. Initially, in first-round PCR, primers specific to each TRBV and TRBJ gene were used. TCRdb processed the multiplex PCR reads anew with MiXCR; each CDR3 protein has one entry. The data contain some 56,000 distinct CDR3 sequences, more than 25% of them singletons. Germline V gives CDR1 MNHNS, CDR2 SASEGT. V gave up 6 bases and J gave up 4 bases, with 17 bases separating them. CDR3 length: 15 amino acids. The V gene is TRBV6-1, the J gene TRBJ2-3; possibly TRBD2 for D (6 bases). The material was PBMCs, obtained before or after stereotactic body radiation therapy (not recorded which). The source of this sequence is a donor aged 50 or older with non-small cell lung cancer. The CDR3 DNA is TGTGCCAGCAGCAGGGACTTACCAAACTCAGATACGCAGTATTTT. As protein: CASSRDLPNSDTQYF.